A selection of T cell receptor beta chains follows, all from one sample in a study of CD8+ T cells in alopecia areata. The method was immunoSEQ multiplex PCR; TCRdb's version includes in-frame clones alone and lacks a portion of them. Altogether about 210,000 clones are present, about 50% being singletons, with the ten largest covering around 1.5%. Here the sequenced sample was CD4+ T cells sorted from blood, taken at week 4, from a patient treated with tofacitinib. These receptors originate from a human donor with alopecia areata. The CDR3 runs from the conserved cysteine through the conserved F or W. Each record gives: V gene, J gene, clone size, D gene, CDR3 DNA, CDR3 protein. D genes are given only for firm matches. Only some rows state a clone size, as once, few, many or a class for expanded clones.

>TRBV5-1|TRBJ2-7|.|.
TGCGCCAGCAGCGCGGACAGTCCTCCCTACGAGCAGTACTTC
CASSADSPPYEQYF
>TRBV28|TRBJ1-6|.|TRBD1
TGTGCCAGCAGTTTCAGGACAGGGGGGTCACCCCTCCACTTT
CASSFRTGGSPLHF
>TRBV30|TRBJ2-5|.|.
TGTGCCTGTCAAGCCCCGGCGGAGCACCTGGAAGAGACCCAGTACTTC
CACQAPAEHLEETQYF
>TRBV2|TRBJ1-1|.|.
TGTGCCAGCAGTGAATCAAGGGGCATGAACACTGAAGCTTTCTTT
CASSESRGMNTEAFF
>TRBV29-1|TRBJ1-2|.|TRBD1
TGCAGCGTCGCTTCGGGACAGGGCGTCTATGGCTACACCTTC
CSVASGQGVYGYTF
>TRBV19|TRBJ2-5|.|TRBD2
TGTGCCAGTACTAGCGGGGGGCCAGAGACCCAGTACTTC
CASTSGGPETQYF
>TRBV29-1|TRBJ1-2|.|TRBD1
TGCAGCGTTCAACCCGGGACAGGGAACTATGGCTACACCTTC
CSVQPGTGNYGYTF
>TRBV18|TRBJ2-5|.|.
TGTGCCAGCTCTCCGGGACAAGGCCAAGAGACCCAGTACTTC
CASSPGQGQETQYF
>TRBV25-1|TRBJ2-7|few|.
TGTGCCAGCAGTCCCGGGGTTCCCTACGAGCAGTACTTC
CASSPGVPYEQYF
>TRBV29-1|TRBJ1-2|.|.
TGCAGCGTCGGGAGGGGAGACTATGGCTACACCTTC
CSVGRGDYGYTF
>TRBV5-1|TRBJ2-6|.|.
TGCGCCAGCAGCTTGAGGCCCAGCTCTGGGGCCAACGTCCTGACTTTC
CASSLRPSSGANVLTF
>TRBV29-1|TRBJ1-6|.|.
TGCAGCGTTGAGTGGCGTCCAAGGAATTCACCCCTCCACTTT
CSVEWRPRNSPLHF
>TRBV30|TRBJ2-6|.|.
TGTGCCTGGAGTCTCAGGGCCGCTGGGGCCAACGTCCTGACTTTC
CAWSLRAAGANVLTF
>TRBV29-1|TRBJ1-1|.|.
TGCAGCGTTGTAGGTGTCGCGAGGAAAGCTTTCTTT
CSVVGVARKAFF
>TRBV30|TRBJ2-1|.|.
TGTGCCTGGAGTGGGACTCGTAATGAGCAGTTCTTC
CAWSGTRNEQFF
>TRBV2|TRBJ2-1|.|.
TGTGCCAGCAGGAGGGGAGTTGAGCAGTTCTTC
CASRRGVEQFF
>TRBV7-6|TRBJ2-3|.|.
TGTGCCAGCAGCTTAGGAATTGGACAGGGAGGGGATACGCAGTATTTT
CASSLGIGQGGDTQYF
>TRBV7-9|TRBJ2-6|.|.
TGTGCCAGCAGCTACAGTTCTGGGGCCAACGTCCTGACTTTC
CASSYSSGANVLTF
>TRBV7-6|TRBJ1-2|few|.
TGTGCCAGCAGCTTAGCTCCGGGTGTTGGCTACACCTTC
CASSLAPGVGYTF
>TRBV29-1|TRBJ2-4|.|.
TGCAGCGTTTCGAGTCCCAGCATTCAGTACTTC
CSVSSPSIQYF